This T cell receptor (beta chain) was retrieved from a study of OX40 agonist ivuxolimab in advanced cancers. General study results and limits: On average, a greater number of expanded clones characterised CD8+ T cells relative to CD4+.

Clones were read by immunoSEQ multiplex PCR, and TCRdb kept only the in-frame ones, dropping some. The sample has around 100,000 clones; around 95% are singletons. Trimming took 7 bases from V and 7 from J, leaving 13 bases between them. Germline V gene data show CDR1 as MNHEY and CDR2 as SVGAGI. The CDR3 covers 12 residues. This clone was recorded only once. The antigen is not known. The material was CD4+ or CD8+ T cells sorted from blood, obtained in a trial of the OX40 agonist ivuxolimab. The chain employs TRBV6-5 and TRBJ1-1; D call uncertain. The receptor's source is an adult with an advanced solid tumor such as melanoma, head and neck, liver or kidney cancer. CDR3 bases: TGTGCCAGCACCCCGGACCCGGTTGAAGCTTTCTTT. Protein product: CASTPDPVEAFF.